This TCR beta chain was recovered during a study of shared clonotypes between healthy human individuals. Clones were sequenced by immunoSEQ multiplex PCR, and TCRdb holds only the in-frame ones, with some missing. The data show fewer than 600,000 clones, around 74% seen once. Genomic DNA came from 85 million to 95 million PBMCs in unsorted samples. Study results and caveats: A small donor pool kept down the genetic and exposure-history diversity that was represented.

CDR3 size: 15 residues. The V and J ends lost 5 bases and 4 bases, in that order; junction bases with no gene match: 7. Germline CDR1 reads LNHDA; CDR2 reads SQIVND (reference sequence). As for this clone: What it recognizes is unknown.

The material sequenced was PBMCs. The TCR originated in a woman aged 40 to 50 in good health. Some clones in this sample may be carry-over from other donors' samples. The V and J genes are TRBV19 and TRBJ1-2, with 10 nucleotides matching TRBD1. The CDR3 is CASSQRGQGSYGYTF. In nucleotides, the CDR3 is TGTGCCAGTAGTCAACGGGGACAGGGGAGCTATGGCTACACCTTC.